This TCR beta chain is from a study of CD8+CD57+ T cells in acquired aplastic anemia. Findings and limits, study-wide: Researchers reported that CD8+ Simpson's diversity was not significantly different in patients versus controls. Patients and controls were found to share more than 25 CD8+ CDR3 sequences.

It was patients with CD8+CD57+ cell expansion by flow cytometry who were chosen for sequencing. Acquired aplastic anemia of severe grade affected all patients. No therapy had been given to the patients at the time of blood sampling. The template used for profiling TCR beta VDJ and CDR3 was genomic DNA. TCRdb re-derived calls from the reads in MiXCR, one entry per CDR3 protein. Of roughly 170,000 distinct CDR3 sequences listed, around 50% were seen once; the top ten hold 10% to 15%. The CDR3 extends over 14 amino acids. V shed 4 bases and J 7 bases; nucleotides not matched to a gene: 8. The germline V gene encodes CDR1 SNHLY and CDR2 FYNNEI. For this clonotype: The antigen is not known.

This TCR derives from a human donor with aplastic anemia. Sequencing was performed on sorted CD4+, CD8+, or CD8+CD57+ T cells (not recorded which) from PBMCs. This sequence joins TRBV2 and TRBJ2-7; 9 nucleotides align to TRBD2. The CDR3, as DNA: TGTGCCAGCAGTGCCAGCGGGGGGAACGGGGAGCAGTACTTC. Translating gives CASSASGGNGEQYF.